What follows are 18 T cell receptor beta chains derived from one specimen sequenced in a study of graft-versus-host responses after intestinal transplantation. These TCRs are of unknown antigen specificity. Libraries were prepared by immunoSEQ multiplex PCR; TCRdb keeps only in-frame clonotypes and omits some of them. The sample shows 75,000 to 100,000 clones, approximately 92% of them seen only once. This material consisted of unstimulated CD8+ T cells sorted from spleen or lymph node cells, taken before intestinal transplant. The receptors derive from a human donor who received an intestinal transplant.

The CDR3 sequence is CASSPTGQPSTDTQYF. The CDR3 DNA sequence: TGTGCCAGCAGCCCAACTGGACAGCCTAGCACAGATACGCAGTATTTT. This chain joins TRBV9 and TRBJ2-3; D may be TRBD1 (6 bases). Germline values: CDR1 SGDLS, CDR2 YYNGEE. V shed 4 bases and J shed 0 bases, with 15 bases lying between them. This CDR3 has 16 amino acids.

This clone was found once. One end of the junction varies from germline; a read error may be responsible. The CDR3 nucleotides read TGTGCCAGCAGCTTTGGGGCAGGGTCCTACGGGCAGTACTTC. Translating gives CASSFGAGSYGQYF. The chain uses TRBV5-6 and TRBJ2-7; D might be TRBD1 (5 bases). Germline lookup yields CDR1 SGHDT and CDR2 YYEEEE. The CDR3 extends over 14 amino acids.

The chain has TRBV27 and TRBJ1-2, with D maybe TRBD1 (5 bases). The CDR3 runs to 15 residues. V lost 1 base to trimming and J lost 6 bases, with 15 bases between them. Per the germline V gene, CDR1 is MNHEY and CDR2 is SMNVEV (reference sequence). The CDR3 nucleotides read TGTGCCAGCAGTTTATTAGGTTCACAAGGGGATGGCTACACCTTC. Its protein is CASSLLGSQGDGYTF.

The gene calls are TRBV4-3 and TRBJ1-2, with D possibly matching TRBD1 (6 bases). The CDR3 has 17 residues. Germline V lookup: CDR1 LGHNA, CDR2 YSLEER. V lost 4 bases and J lost 2, with 20 bases in between. The CDR3: CASSPNRSPTGNYGYTF. The CDR3, as DNA: TGCGCCAGCAGCCCCAACCGATCCCCGACAGGCAACTATGGCTACACCTTC.

This sequence joins TRBV14 and TRBJ2-7, with D hard to call. Germline assignment: CDR1 SGHDN and CDR2 FVKESK. The ends were cut back, 1 base at V and 3 bases at J, with 7 bases in the middle. The CDR3 length is 13 residues. CDR3 protein: CASSQGASYEQYF. The CDR3 DNA follows: TGTGCCAGCAGCCAAGGTGCCAGCTACGAGCAGTACTTC. Full variable domain (remainder filled in from reference TRBV14 and TRBJ2-7): EAGVTQFPSHSVIEKGQTVTLRCDPISGHDNLYWYRRVMGKEIKFLLHFVKESKQDESGMPNNRFLAERTGGTYSTLKVQPAELEDSGVYFCASSQGASYEQYFGPGTRLTVT.

The gene calls are TRBV4-1 and TRBJ2-7; D is unresolved. Trimming removed 4 bases at V and 4 bases at J, with 17 bases between. Germline V gene data show CDR1 as MGHRA and CDR2 as YSYEKL. CDR3 length: 15 residues. This CDR3 reads CASSPMTGLGYEQYF. CDR3 in DNA: TGCGCCAGCAGCCCGATGACGGGTTTGGGTTACGAGCAGTACTTC.

J is TRBJ2-7 and V is TRBV7-9; 8 positions agree with TRBD2. The CDR3 sequence is 13 residues long. The V segment lost 6 bases and the J segment 2 bases; nucleotides outside the gene matches: 3. Germline loops: CDR1 SEHNR, CDR2 FQNEAQ (reference sequence). The CDR3 DNA follows: TGTGCCAGCAGACCGGGACTAGCCTACGAGCAGTACTTC. Protein: CASRPGLAYEQYF.

In this sample, this clone turned up once. This specimen includes other DNA sequences encoding the same CDR3. The rearrangement joins TRBV2 to TRBJ2-7; maybe TRBD1 (6 bases). The CDR3 loop spans 12 amino acids. V dropped 4 bases and J dropped 3 bases, with 7 bases sitting between them. Germline assignment: CDR1 SNHLY and CDR2 FYNNEI. CDR3 residues: CASSGTDYEQYF. The CDR3 DNA sequence: TGTGCCAGCAGTGGGACAGACTACGAGCAGTACTTC.

In its sample, this clone was seen once. The gene calls are TRBV19 and TRBJ1-4; D perhaps matches TRBD1 (5 bases). V shed 2 bases and J shed 1 base, with 8 bases lying between them. CDR3 length equals 15 residues. CDR1 and CDR2 from the germline V gene are LNHDA and SQIVND (reference sequence). The CDR3 DNA reads as TGTGCCAGTAGTATAAGGGGACTAACTAATGAAAAACTGTTTTTT. It codes for CASSIRGLTNEKLFF.

There are a few counts of this clone. The chain uses TRBV5-8 and TRBJ1-6, with D perhaps matching TRBD1 (5 bases). V lost 0 bases, J lost 8 bases, and 24 bases lay in between. Germline lookup yields CDR1 SGHTS and CDR2 YDEGEE. The CDR3 runs to 19 residues. CDR3 sequence reads: CASSLAPRVGAVVDSPLHF. The CDR3 nucleotides are TGTGCCAGCAGCTTGGCGCCCCGGGTAGGGGCGGTTGTAGATTCACCCCTCCACTTT.

Turning to this clone: Other nucleotide sequences from this sample produce the same CDR3. The rearrangement links TRBV19 to TRBJ2-7, with no clear D. CDR1 is LNHDA, CDR2 SQIVND, per germline (reference sequence). The CDR3 loop spans 14 amino acids. V was cut by 0 bases and J by 4 bases, with 10 bases left in between. Here the CDR3 DNA reads TGTGCCAGTAGTATAGATGGGCAATCTTACGAGCAGTACTTC. Protein: CASSIDGQSYEQYF.

The rearrangement joins TRBV19 to TRBJ1-2; D remains unclear. Trimming took 2 bases from V and 4 from J, leaving 8 bases between them. Germline CDR1 is LNHDA and CDR2 is SQIVND (reference sequence). There are 13 residues in the CDR3. The CDR3, as DNA: TGTGCCAGTAGTATATTGCCCAGCTATGGCTACACCTTC. Encoded protein: CASSILPSYGYTF. The variable domain in full, with the rest retrieved from reference TRBV19 and TRBJ1-2, is DGGITQSPKYLFRKEGQNVTLSCEQNLNHDAMYWYRQDPGQGLRLIYYSQIVNDFQKGDIAEGYSVSREKKESFPLTVTSAQKNPTAFYLCASSILPSYGYTFGSGTRLTVV.

V gene TRBV19 combines with J gene TRBJ1-5; 9 nucleotides match TRBD1. Germline loops: CDR1 LNHDA, CDR2 SQIVND (reference sequence). V lost 1 base, J lost 6 bases, and 7 bases stayed unmatched. The CDR3 contains 16 residues. CDR3 residues: CASSIADTGGFQPQHF. In DNA, the CDR3 is TGTGCCAGTAGTATAGCGGATACAGGGGGCTTTCAGCCCCAGCATTTT.

This chain uses TRBV27 with TRBJ2-5; D uncertain. CDR1 MNHEY and CDR2 SMNVEV come from the germline V gene (reference sequence). V was cut by 1 base and J by 3 bases, with 6 bases left in between. The length of the CDR3 is 13 residues. CDR3 in amino acids: CASSLFSEETQYF. The CDR3 DNA follows: TGTGCCAGCAGTTTATTCTCGGAAGAGACCCAGTACTTC.

The chain employs TRBV7-7 and TRBJ2-3; D might be TRBD2 (5 bases). V was trimmed by 3 bases and J by 2 bases, leaving 6 bases between them. The germline gives CDR1 SSHAT, CDR2 FNYEAQ (reference sequence). CDR3 size: 13 residues. This CDR3 is CASSFGLTDTQYF. The CDR3 DNA follows: TGTGCCAGCAGCTTCGGACTCACAGATACGCAGTATTTT.

The CDR3 here is CASSSTVGRNYEQYF. The CDR3 nucleotides read TGTGCCAGCAGCTCAACTGTCGGGAGGAATTACGAGCAGTACTTC. The J gene is TRBJ2-7, the V gene TRBV7-9; 7 nucleotides match TRBD2. From germline, CDR1 is SEHNR and CDR2 FQNEAQ (reference sequence). Germline trimming cut 4 bases from V and 4 bases from J; bases unmatched to any gene: 10. CDR3 size: 15 residues.

The CDR3 region is CASSLLAGEGTGELFF. The CDR3 coding sequence is TGTGCCAGCAGTTTGCTAGCGGGAGAGGGCACCGGGGAGCTGTTTTTT. The V gene is TRBV6-7, the J gene TRBJ2-2; 10 bases are a match to TRBD2. TRBV6-7 is an open reading frame whose function is uncertain. The CDR3 is made up of 16 amino acids. J was trimmed by 4 bases and V by 4 bases; bases with no gene match: 6.

The chain combines TRBV10-3 with TRBJ2-1, with 11 bases fitting TRBD2. The CDR3 is 20 residues long. Trimming cost V 2 bases and J 4 bases; bases outside gene matches: 16. Per germline, CDR1 ENHRY and CDR2 SYGVKD. The chain's CDR3 is CAISEGSSGGAIGGYNEQFF. In DNA form, the CDR3 reads TGTGCCATCAGTGAGGGGAGTAGCGGGGGGGCGATTGGCGGGTACAATGAGCAGTTCTTC.